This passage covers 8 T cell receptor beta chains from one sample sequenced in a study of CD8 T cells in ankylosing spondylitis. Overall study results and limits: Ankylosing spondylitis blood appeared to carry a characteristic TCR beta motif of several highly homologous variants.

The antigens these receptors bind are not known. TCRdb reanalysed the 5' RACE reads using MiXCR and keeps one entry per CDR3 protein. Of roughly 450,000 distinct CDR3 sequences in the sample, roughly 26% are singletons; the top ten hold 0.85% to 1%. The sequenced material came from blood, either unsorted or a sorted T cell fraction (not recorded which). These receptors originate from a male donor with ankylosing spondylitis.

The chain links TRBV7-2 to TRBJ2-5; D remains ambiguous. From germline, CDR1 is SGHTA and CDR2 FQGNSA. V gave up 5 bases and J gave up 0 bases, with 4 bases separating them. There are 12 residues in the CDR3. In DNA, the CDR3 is TGTGCCAGCAGCCAGTACCAAGAGACCCAGTACTTC. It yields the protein CASSQYQETQYF.

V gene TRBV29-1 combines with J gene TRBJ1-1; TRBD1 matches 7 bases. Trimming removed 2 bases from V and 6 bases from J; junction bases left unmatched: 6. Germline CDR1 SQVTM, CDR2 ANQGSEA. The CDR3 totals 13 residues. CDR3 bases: TGCAGCGTTGAAACAGGGGTCGAAGCTGAAGCTTTCTTT. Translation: CSVETGVEAEAFF.

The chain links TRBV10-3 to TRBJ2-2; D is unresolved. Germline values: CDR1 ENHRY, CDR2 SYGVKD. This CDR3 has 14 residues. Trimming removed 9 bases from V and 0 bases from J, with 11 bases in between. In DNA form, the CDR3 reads TGTGCCATAGGTACTACCTCGAACACCGGGGAGCTGTTTTTT. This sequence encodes CAIGTTSNTGELFF.

DNA for the CDR3: TGTGCCAGCAGGATGACAGGGGATGGGACTGAAGCTTTCTTT. This gives the protein CASRMTGDGTEAFF. The V gene is TRBV6-1, the J gene TRBJ1-1; 8 nucleotides match TRBD1. The germline gives CDR1 MNHNS, CDR2 SASEGT. This CDR3 is built from 14 residues. V lost 6 bases to trimming and J lost 5 bases; unmatched junction nucleotides: 8.

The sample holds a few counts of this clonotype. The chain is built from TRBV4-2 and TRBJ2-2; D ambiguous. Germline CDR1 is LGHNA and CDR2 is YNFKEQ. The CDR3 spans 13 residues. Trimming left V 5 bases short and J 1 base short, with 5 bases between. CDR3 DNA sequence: TGTGCCAGCAGCGCATGGAACACCGGGGAGCTGTTTTTT. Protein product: CASSAWNTGELFF.

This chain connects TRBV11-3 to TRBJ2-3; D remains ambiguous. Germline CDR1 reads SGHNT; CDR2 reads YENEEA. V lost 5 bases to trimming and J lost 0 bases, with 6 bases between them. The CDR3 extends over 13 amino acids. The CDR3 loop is CASSPDSTDTQYF. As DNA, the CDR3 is TGTGCCAGCAGCCCGGACAGCACAGATACGCAGTATTTT.

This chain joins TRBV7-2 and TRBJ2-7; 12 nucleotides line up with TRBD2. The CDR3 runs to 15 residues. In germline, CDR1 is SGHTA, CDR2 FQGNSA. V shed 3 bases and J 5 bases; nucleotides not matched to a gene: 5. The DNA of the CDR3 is TGTGCCAGCAGCTTGACTAGCGGGAGAACCCACGAGCAGTACTTC. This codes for CASSLTSGRTHEQYF.

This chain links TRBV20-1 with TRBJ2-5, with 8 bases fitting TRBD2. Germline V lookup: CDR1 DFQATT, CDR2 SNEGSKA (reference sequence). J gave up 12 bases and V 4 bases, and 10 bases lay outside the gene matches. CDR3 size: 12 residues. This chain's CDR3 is CSANLAGGPEYF. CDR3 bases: TGCAGTGCTAACCTAGCGGGTGGTCCGGAGTACTTC.